The rows below give T cell receptor beta chains drawn from one sample of a study of blood T cell repertoires in COVID-19. This table comes from immunoSEQ multiplex PCR, and its TCRdb copy is limited to in-frame clones, with some not included. The sample yields under 200,000 clones, about 76% seen once. Sequencing was carried out using peripheral blood. These receptors were collected from a woman aged 40 to 49 with COVID-19, enrolled during active disease. The CDR3 runs from the conserved cysteine through the conserved F or W. The order of the fields is D gene, clone size, J gene, V gene, CDR3 protein, CDR3 DNA. D genes are given only for firm matches. A clone size is listed for some rows: how often the clone was seen (once, few, many), or a class if it is expanded.

. | . | TRBJ2-7 | TRBV14 | CASSQETLPFEPEAYEQYF | TGTGCCAGCAGCCAAGAGACGCTCCCCTTTGAGCCTGAGGCCTACGAGCAGTACTTC
. | . | TRBJ2-7 | TRBV6-5 | CASSYSRDIYEQYF | TGTGCCAGCAGTTACTCCAGGGATATATACGAGCAGTACTTC
. | . | TRBJ1-3 | TRBV6-2/TRBV6-3 | CASSHGGSGNTIYF | TGTGCCAGCAGTCATGGCGGGTCTGGAAACACCATATATTTT
TRBD1 | few | TRBJ2-6 | TRBV19 | CASMRGTGALFWANVLTF | TGTGCCAGTATGCGAGGGACAGGGGCCTTGTTCTGGGCCAACGTCCTGACTTTC
TRBD2 | . | TRBJ2-1 | TRBV5-5 | CASSLYLSGSGVEQFF | TGTGCCAGCAGCCTCTACCTTAGCGGGTCAGGAGTGGAGCAGTTCTTC
. | . | TRBJ2-1 | TRBV6-1 | CASSELSANEQFF | TGTGCCAGCAGTGAACTTAGCGCGAATGAGCAGTTCTTC
. | . | TRBJ1-2 | TRBV6-5 | CASRPPGHKIYTF | TGTGCCAGCAGACCACCGGGACACAAAATCTACACCTTC
. | . | TRBJ2-2 | TRBV5-1 | CASSLSMRGGFSGELFF | TGCGCCAGCAGCTTGAGTATGAGAGGAGGCTTCTCCGGGGAGCTGTTTTTT
TRBD2 | . | TRBJ2-1 | TRBV5-1 | CASSFFSGTDEQFF | TGCGCCAGCAGCTTTTTTAGCGGGACTGATGAGCAGTTCTTC
. | . | TRBJ1-4 | TRBV5-1 | CASSFDPEGEKLFF | TGCGCCAGCAGCTTTGACCCGGAGGGGGAAAAACTGTTTTTT
. | once | TRBJ2-3 | TRBV9 | CASSVGSVVSDTQYF | TGTGCCAGCAGCGTAGGCTCGGTGGTCTCAGATACGCAGTATTTT
TRBD2 | . | TRBJ2-1 | TRBV9 | CASSAGTSQYEQFF | TGTGCCAGCAGCGCCGGGACTAGCCAATACGAGCAGTTCTTC
. | . | TRBJ1-2 | TRBV12-3/TRBV12-4 | CASSFGDNYGYTF | TGTGCCAGCAGTTTCGGGGATAACTATGGCTACACCTTC
. | . | TRBJ1-3 | TRBV18 | CASSPQGDLGNTIYF | TGTGCCAGCTCACCACAGGGGGACCTTGGAAACACCATATATTTT
TRBD1 | . | TRBJ1-2 | TRBV6-2/TRBV6-3 | CASSSGTGPGVYGYTF | TGTGCCAGCAGCAGCGGGACAGGCCCTGGGGTCTATGGCTACACCTTC
. | once | TRBJ1-2 | TRBV6-5 | CASSYGPSKGYTF | TGTGCCAGCAGTTACGGCCCCAGTAAGGGGTACACCTTC
. | few | TRBJ2-1 | TRBV27 | CASSLGRTQYNEQFF | TGTGCCAGCAGTTTAGGGAGAACCCAATACAATGAGCAGTTCTTC
TRBD1 | . | TRBJ2-5 | TRBV5-1 | CASGTGDQETQYF | TGCGCCAGTGGAACAGGGGACCAAGAGACCCAGTACTTC
. | . | TRBJ1-5 | TRBV7-9 | CASSLWGFGEPQHF | TGTGCCAGCAGCTTATGGGGCTTTGGTGAGCCCCAGCATTTT
TRBD2 | once | TRBJ2-2 | TRBV18 | CASSLTSGSNTGELFF | TGTGCCAGCTCTCTCACTAGCGGGAGTAACACCGGGGAGCTGTTTTTT
TRBD2 | . | TRBJ2-3 | TRBV7-2 | CASSFFARGVGEDTQYF | TGTGCCAGCAGCTTTTTTGCGCGGGGGGTTGGAGAAGATACGCAGTATTTT
TRBD1 | once | TRBJ2-3 | TRBV10-3 | CAISDTTTGGDTQYF | TGTGCCATCAGTGATACGACGACAGGGGGAGATACGCAGTATTTT
TRBD1 | . | TRBJ2-3 | TRBV2 | CASSRDSGTDTQYF | TGTGCCAGCAGCCGGGACAGCGGCACAGATACGCAGTATTTT
TRBD2 | once | TRBJ2-2 | TRBV3-1/TRBV3-2 | CASGRGNTGELFF | TGTGCCAGCGGGAGGGGGAACACCGGGGAGCTGTTTTTT
TRBD2 | . | TRBJ2-3 | TRBV10-3 | CAISESKTSGTADTQYF | TGTGCCATCAGTGAGTCGAAGACTAGCGGGACCGCAGATACGCAGTATTTT
TRBD1 | . | TRBJ2-1 | TRBV19 | CASRSGQGYHEQFF | TGTGCCAGTAGGTCGGGACAGGGTTATCATGAGCAGTTCTTC
. | . | TRBJ2-3 | TRBV7-2 | CASSLPPGSTDTQYF | TGTGCCAGCAGCTTACCCCCGGGGAGCACAGATACGCAGTATTTT
. | once | TRBJ2-1 | TRBV18 | CASLRQSSYNEQFF | TGTGCCAGCCTACGACAAAGCTCCTACAATGAGCAGTTCTTC
TRBD2 | . | TRBJ2-7 | TRBV7-2 | CASRNAPGLAAYEQYF | TGTGCCAGCAGAAACGCCCCGGGACTAGCGGCTTACGAGCAGTACTTC
TRBD2 | . | TRBJ2-1 | TRBV2 | CASSENLAGNDEQFF | TGTGCCAGCAGTGAAAACCTAGCGGGAAATGATGAGCAGTTCTTC
. | . | TRBJ2-2 | TRBV6-5 | CASSSQGTGELFF | TGTGCCAGCAGTTCACAGGGAACCGGGGAGCTGTTTTTT
TRBD1 | . | TRBJ1-2 | TRBV5-1 | CASNPGQGPLYGYTF | TGCGCCAGCAACCCGGGACAGGGGCCGCTCTATGGCTACACCTTC
TRBD1 | . | TRBJ1-6 | TRBV7-2 | CASSLSTGTGGSPLHF | TGTGCCAGCAGCTTATCAACCGGGACAGGGGGTTCACCCCTCCACTTT
. | . | TRBJ2-3 | TRBV7-8 | CASSPTTDTQYF | TGTGCCAGCAGCCCGACTACAGATACGCAGTATTTT
TRBD2 | . | TRBJ2-7 | TRBV2 | CASSEGVGTTYEQYF | TGTGCCAGCAGTGAAGGGGTAGGGACTACATACGAGCAGTACTTC
. | . | TRBJ1-1 | TRBV11-2 | CASSSGERTEAFF | TGTGCCAGCAGCTCAGGGGAGAGAACTGAAGCTTTCTTT
. | . | TRBJ2-5 | TRBV7-7 | CASSLYGGTTQETQYF | TGTGCCAGCAGCTTATATGGCGGCACTACACAAGAGACCCAGTACTTC
TRBD2 | . | TRBJ2-1 | TRBV15 | CATSTIGTSTPNEQFF | TGTGCCACCAGCACAATCGGGACTAGCACCCCCAATGAGCAGTTCTTC
TRBD2 | . | TRBJ2-1 | TRBV7-4 | CASSSRLAGVDEQFF | TGTGCCAGCAGCTCCCGACTAGCGGGAGTAGATGAGCAGTTCTTC
. | many | TRBJ2-7 | TRBV11-2 | CASSLSGSFTYEQYF | TGTGCCAGCAGCTTGTCGGGGAGCTTCACCTACGAGCAGTACTTC
. | . | TRBJ2-1 | TRBV28 | CASSLTPGGDHNEQFF | TGTGCCAGCAGTTTGACCCCGGGGGGCGACCACAATGAGCAGTTCTTC
TRBD1 | . | TRBJ1-5 | TRBV18 | CASSPQGARNQPQHF | TGTGCCAGCTCACCACAGGGGGCGCGCAATCAGCCCCAGCATTTT
. | . | TRBJ2-7 | TRBV13 | CASSLGRGYSYEQYF | TGTGCCAGCAGCTTAGGTCGGGGGTACTCCTACGAGCAGTACTTC
. | many | TRBJ2-6 | TRBV5-1 | CASSFTGTSSGANVLTF | TGCGCCAGCAGCTTTACGGGAACAAGCTCTGGGGCCAACGTCCTGACTTTC
TRBD1 | . | TRBJ2-3 | TRBV4-2 | CASSQGTATGSTDTQYF | TGTGCCAGCAGCCAAGGTACCGCGACAGGGAGCACAGATACGCAGTATTTT
TRBD1 | once | TRBJ1-1 | TRBV6-4 | CASSEQGANTEAFF | TGTGCCAGCAGTGAACAGGGGGCGAACACTGAAGCTTTCTTT
TRBD1 | . | TRBJ2-1 | TRBV4-2 | CASSRTGQVFSYNEQFF | TGTGCCAGCAGCCGAACAGGACAGGTCTTCTCCTACAATGAGCAGTTCTTC
TRBD1 | . | TRBJ1-4 | TRBV29-1 | CSVADRVGEKLFF | TGCAGCGTTGCCGACAGGGTGGGGGAAAAACTGTTTTTT
TRBD2 | few | TRBJ2-2 | TRBV20-1 | CSASPGSGSLTGELFF | TGCAGTGCTAGTCCCGGGAGCGGGAGTTTGACCGGGGAGCTGTTTTTT
TRBD1 | . | TRBJ1-2 | TRBV27 | CATGDRGTYGYTF | TGTGCCACTGGGGACAGGGGAACCTATGGCTACACCTTC
TRBD1 | . | TRBJ1-3 | TRBV19 | CASSQTGGSGNTIYF | TGTGCCAGTAGCCAAACAGGGGGCTCTGGAAACACCATATATTTT
TRBD1 | . | TRBJ1-2 | TRBV5-1 | CASSPGTASRNYGYTF | TGCGCCAGCAGCCCGGGGACAGCGTCCCGCAACTATGGCTACACCTTC
TRBD2 | . | TRBJ2-1 | TRBV19 | CASSIGTSGRSSYNEQFF | TGTGCCAGTAGTATAGGGACTAGCGGGAGGAGCTCCTACAATGAGCAGTTCTTC
TRBD2 | once | TRBJ2-2 | TRBV5-1 | CASSGGTSHSTGELFF | TGCGCCAGCAGCGGAGGGACTAGTCATTCGACCGGGGAGCTGTTTTTT
TRBD1 | . | TRBJ2-7 | TRBV2 | CASNGQGGYEQYF | TGTGCCAGCAACGGACAGGGAGGTTACGAGCAGTACTTC
TRBD1 | . | TRBJ1-5 | TRBV2 | CASSAAGGSYQPQHF | TGTGCCAGCAGTGCAGCAGGGGGTTCCTATCAGCCCCAGCATTTT
TRBD1 | . | TRBJ1-6 | TRBV5-6 | CASSLVLQGADNSPLHF | TGTGCCAGCAGCTTGGTCTTACAGGGGGCGGATAATTCACCCCTCCACTTT
. | . | TRBJ2-5 | TRBV9 | CASSVGGGAYQETQYF | TGTGCCAGCAGCGTTGGTGGCGGAGCGTACCAAGAGACCCAGTACTTC
TRBD2 | few | TRBJ2-7 | TRBV30 | CAWSGLAGAIYEQYF | TGTGCCTGGAGTGGGCTAGCGGGAGCCATATACGAGCAGTACTTC
. | . | TRBJ2-4 | TRBV4-1 | CASSQDASDTLAKNIQYF | TGCGCCAGCAGCCAAGACGCCTCCGACACTCTAGCCAAAAACATTCAGTACTTC